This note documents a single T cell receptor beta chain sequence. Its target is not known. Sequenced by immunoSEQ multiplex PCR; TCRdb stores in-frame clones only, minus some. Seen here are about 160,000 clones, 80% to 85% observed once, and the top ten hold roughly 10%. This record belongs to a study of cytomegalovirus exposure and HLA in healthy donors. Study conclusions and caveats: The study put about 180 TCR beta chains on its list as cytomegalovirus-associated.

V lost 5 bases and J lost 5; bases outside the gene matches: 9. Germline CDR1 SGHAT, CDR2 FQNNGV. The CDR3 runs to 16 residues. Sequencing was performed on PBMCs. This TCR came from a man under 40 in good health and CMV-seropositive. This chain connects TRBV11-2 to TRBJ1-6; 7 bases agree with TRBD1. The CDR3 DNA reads TGTGCCAGCAGCCACGGCACAGGGGCAAATAATTCACCCCTCCACTTT. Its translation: CASSHGTGANNSPLHF.